This T cell receptor beta chain was observed in a study of immune evolution from preneoplasia to lung adenocarcinoma. Using immunoSEQ multiplex PCR, the repertoire was profiled, and TCRdb retains in-frame clones only, with some absent. The table lists 9,300 or so clones, 75% to 90% of them singletons. Germline V gene data show CDR1 as WSHSY and CDR2 as SAAADI. The CDR3 runs to 12 residues. V lost 3 bases, J lost 3 bases, and 6 bases lay in between. Sequencing input: FFPE minimally invasive lung adenocarcinoma tissue. This rearrangement joins TRBV10-2 to TRBJ2-7; D is unresolved. This TCR was sampled from an older donor with lung adenocarcinoma. CDR3 amino acids: CASSDPGYEQYF. DNA of the CDR3: TGCGCCAGCAGTGACCCGGGCTACGAGCAGTACTTC.